This entry is about one TCR beta chain. What it binds is not known. Per the germline V gene, CDR1 is SGDLS and CDR2 is YYNGEE. The CDR3 is made up of 18 amino acids. Trimming cost V 3 bases and J 3 bases; bases outside gene matches: 8. The data were obtained in a study of T cell repertoires in cytomegalovirus infection. TCRdb called the reads again in MiXCR, with one record for every CDR3 protein. Here the sample spans about 830,000 distinct CDR3 sequences, about 31% being singletons. V usage is TRBV9 and J usage is TRBJ2-3; 15 nucleotides line up with TRBD2. The sequences come from cultured CD8+ T cells from PBMCs, collected from culture after CMV antigen stimulation. The source is a human donor in good health (CMV status not recorded). Some clones in this sample may be carry-over from other donors' samples. The CDR3, as DNA: TGTGCCAGCAGCGGACATGGACTAGCGGGGGGGAGGACAGATACGCAGTATTTT. Translated, it gives CASSGHGLAGGRTDTQYF.